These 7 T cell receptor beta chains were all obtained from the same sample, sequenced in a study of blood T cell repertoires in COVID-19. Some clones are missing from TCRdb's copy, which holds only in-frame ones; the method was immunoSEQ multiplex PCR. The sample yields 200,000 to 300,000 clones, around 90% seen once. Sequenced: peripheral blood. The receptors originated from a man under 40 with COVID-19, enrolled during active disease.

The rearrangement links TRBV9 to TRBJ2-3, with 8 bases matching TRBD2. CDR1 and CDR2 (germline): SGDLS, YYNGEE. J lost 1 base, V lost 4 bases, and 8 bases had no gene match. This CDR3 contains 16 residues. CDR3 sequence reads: CASSPQRGWGTDTQYF. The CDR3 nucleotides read TGTGCCAGCAGCCCCCAGCGGGGGTGGGGCACAGATACGCAGTATTTT. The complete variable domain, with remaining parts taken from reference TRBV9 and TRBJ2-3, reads DSGVTQTPKHLITATGQRVTLRCSPRSGDLSVYWYQQSLDQGLQFLIQYYNGEERAKGNILERFSAQQFPDLHSELNLSSLELGDSALYFCASSPQRGWGTDTQYFGPGTRLTVL.

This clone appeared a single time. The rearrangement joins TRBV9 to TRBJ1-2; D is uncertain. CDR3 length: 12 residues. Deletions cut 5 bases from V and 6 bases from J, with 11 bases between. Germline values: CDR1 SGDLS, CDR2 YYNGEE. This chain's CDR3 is CASRRGSDGYTF. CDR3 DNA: TGTGCCAGCAGAAGAGGCAGTGATGGCTACACCTTC.

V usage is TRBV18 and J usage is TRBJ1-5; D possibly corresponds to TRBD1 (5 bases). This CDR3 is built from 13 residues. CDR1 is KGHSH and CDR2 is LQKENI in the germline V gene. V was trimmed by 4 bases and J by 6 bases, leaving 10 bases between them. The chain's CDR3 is CASSQQDSQPQHF. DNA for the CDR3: TGTGCCAGCTCACAACAAGACAGTCAGCCCCAGCATTTT.

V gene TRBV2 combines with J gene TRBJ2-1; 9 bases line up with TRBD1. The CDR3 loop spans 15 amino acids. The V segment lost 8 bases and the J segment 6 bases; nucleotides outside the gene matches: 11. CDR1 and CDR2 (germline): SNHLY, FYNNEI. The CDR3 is CASGAGTGFGNEQFF. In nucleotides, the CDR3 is TGTGCCAGCGGTGCCGGGACAGGGTTCGGCAATGAGCAGTTCTTC.

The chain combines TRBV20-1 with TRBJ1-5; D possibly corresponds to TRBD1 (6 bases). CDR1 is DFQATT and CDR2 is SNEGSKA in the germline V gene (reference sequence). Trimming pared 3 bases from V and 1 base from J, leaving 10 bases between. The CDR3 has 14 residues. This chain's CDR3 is CSASLGQSNQPQHF. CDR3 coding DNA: TGCAGTGCTAGTCTAGGACAGAGCAATCAGCCCCAGCATTTT.

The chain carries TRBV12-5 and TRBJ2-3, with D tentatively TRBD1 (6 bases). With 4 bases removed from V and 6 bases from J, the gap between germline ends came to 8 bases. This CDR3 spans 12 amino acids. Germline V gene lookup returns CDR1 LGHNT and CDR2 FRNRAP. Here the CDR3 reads CASGYRVDTQYF. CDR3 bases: TGTGCTAGTGGTTACAGGGTGGATACGCAGTATTTT.

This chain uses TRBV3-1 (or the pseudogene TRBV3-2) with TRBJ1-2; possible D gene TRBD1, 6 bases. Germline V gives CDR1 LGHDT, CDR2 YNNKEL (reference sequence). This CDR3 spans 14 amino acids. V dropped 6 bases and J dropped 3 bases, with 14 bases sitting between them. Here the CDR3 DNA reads TGTGCCAGCAGACGACAGGATGGTGACTATGGCTACACCTTC. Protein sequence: CASRRQDGDYGYTF.